These T cell receptor beta chains were read from a single sample in a study of blood T cell repertoires in COVID-19. Sequenced by immunoSEQ multiplex PCR; TCRdb stores in-frame clones only, minus some. The table includes roughly 110,000 clones, around 83% detected once. The sample consisted of peripheral blood. The receptors were gathered from a man aged 35 to 55 with acute or convalescent COVID-19. Both conserved end residues are part of each CDR3. D genes are given only for firm matches. For some rows the clone size is stated as once, few or many, or as a class when expanded; others skip it.

clone_size j_call d_call v_call cdr3_nt cdr3_aa
- TRBJ2-7 - TRBV24-1 TGTGCCACCAGTAGTCGGACAGATAACTCCTACGAGCAGTACTTC CATSSRTDNSYEQYF
few TRBJ1-2 TRBD1 TRBV7-2 TGTGCCAGCAGTTCTTGGGACAGGGAGGGAGGCTACACCTTC CASSSWDREGGYTF
- TRBJ2-7 - TRBV9 TGTGCCAGCAGCGCCGGAGGGTCTTTAGGCTACGAGCAGTACTTC CASSAGGSLGYEQYF
- TRBJ2-7 TRBD1 TRBV4-3 TGCGCCAGCAGCCAGCACAGGGGGCTCTCCCTCTACGAGCAGTACTTC CASSQHRGLSLYEQYF
- TRBJ2-5 TRBD1 TRBV24-1 TGTGCCACCAGTGGCGGGACAGGGGAGACCCAGTACTTC CATSGGTGETQYF
- TRBJ2-3 - TRBV2 TGTGCCAGCAGTGAAGGCCCTGTCAGGGATGGGGCAGATACGCAGTATTTT CASSEGPVRDGADTQYF
- TRBJ2-1 TRBD1 TRBV7-8 TGTGCCAGCAGCTTGGGACGGGCACAGGGGGAGCAGTTCTTC CASSLGRAQGEQFF
- TRBJ2-1 TRBD1 TRBV10-3 TGTGCCATCAGCGTGACAGGGAGCTCCTACAATGAGCAGTTCTTC CAISVTGSSYNEQFF
- TRBJ1-6 - TRBV5-6 TGTGCCAGCAGCCCTGTTTTGGCCAGGGGCCCTAATTCACCCCTCCACTTT CASSPVLARGPNSPLHF
- TRBJ1-1 - TRBV19 TGTGCCAGTAGTATATCTGCGACAGTGAACACTGAAGCTTTCTTT CASSISATVNTEAFF
- TRBJ2-5 - TRBV29-1 TGCAGCGTTGTGTTTCTGCTAGATCAAGAGACCCAGTACTTC CSVVFLLDQETQYF
- TRBJ2-7 TRBD1 TRBV3-1/TRBV3-2 TGTGCCAGCAGCCAAGAGGAGAACAGGGGCAGCGAGCAGTACTTC CASSQEENRGSEQYF
- TRBJ2-2 - TRBV5-1 TGCGCCAGCAGCTTGGATGGGGGACTGGTCGGGGAGCTGTTTTTT CASSLDGGLVGELFF
- TRBJ1-5 - TRBV7-2 TGTGCCAGCAGCCAAACAGGGTTGCGCAATCAGCCCCAGCATTTT CASSQTGLRNQPQHF
- TRBJ2-5 TRBD2 TRBV9 TGTGCCAGCAGCGTAGAGGAGCGGGGGGGCGGTATATCGGCTGAGACCCAGTACTTC CASSVEERGGGISAETQYF
- TRBJ2-3 TRBD2 TRBV25-1 TGTGCCAGCAGTGAACCCGGGACTAGGAAGAATACGCAGTATTTT CASSEPGTRKNTQYF
- TRBJ2-1 TRBD2 TRBV7-9 TGTGCCAGCAGCCTATTTCTAGCGGGAAGTTACAATGAGCAGTTCTTC CASSLFLAGSYNEQFF
- TRBJ2-1 - TRBV4-1 TGCGCCAGCAGCGGGCCTAATGAGCAGTTCTTC CASSGPNEQFF
once TRBJ1-6 TRBD1 TRBV27 TGTGCCAGCAGTTTAAGGGGGCAGAGTTCACCCCTCCACTTT CASSLRGQSSPLHF
- TRBJ1-1 TRBD1 TRBV2 TGTGCCAGCAGTACAGCAGGGGGCACTGAAGCTTTCTTT CASSTAGGTEAFF
- TRBJ1-2 - TRBV10-1 TGCGCCAGCAGTACGGCGGGGAAGGGCTACACCTTC CASSTAGKGYTF
- TRBJ2-7 TRBD2 TRBV9 TGTGCCAGCAGCGCGGGGGGTGGAGAGTACTACGAGCAGTACTTC CASSAGGGEYYEQYF
- TRBJ2-3 TRBD1 TRBV6-1 TGTGCCAGCAGTTTCGACAGGGCGTCAGATACGCAGTATTTT CASSFDRASDTQYF